This is a list of T cell receptor beta chains from one sample in a study of T-cell memory formation after mild COVID-19. TCRdb reanalysed the 5' RACE reads using MiXCR and keeps one entry per CDR3 protein. The sample holds approximately 100,000 distinct CDR3 sequences, over 10% seen once. Sequenced sample: PBMCs or a T cell subset sorted from them (not recorded which). These receptors were obtained from an adult woman who had mild COVID-19 (a few samples of this study predate the infection). Cell type and time point are not known. CDR3s include the opening cysteine and the closing phenylalanine or tryptophan. Fields, in order: J gene, D gene, V gene, clone size, CDR3 DNA, CDR3 protein. The D gene is left open where the match is weak. For some rows the clone size is stated as once, few or many, or as a class when expanded; others skip it.

J gene: TRBJ1-2; D gene: -; V gene: TRBV20-1; clone size: -; CDR3 DNA: TGCAGTGCGGTCGGGAGACCTAAACCGCTATATGGCTACACCTTC; CDR3 protein: CSAVGRPKPLYGYTF
J gene: TRBJ1-1; D gene: -; V gene: TRBV7-3; clone size: many; CDR3 DNA: TGTGCCAGCAGCTCGGCCGGTTCAGAAGCTTTCTTT; CDR3 protein: CASSSAGSEAFF
J gene: TRBJ2-7; D gene: TRBD1; V gene: TRBV5-1; clone size: -; CDR3 DNA: TGCTCCAGCAGCTTGGAGCCAGGGGGCGGCTACGAGCAGTACTTC; CDR3 protein: CSSSLEPGGGYEQYF
J gene: TRBJ1-1; D gene: -; V gene: TRBV24-1; clone size: few; CDR3 DNA: TGTGCCACCAGTGACCCCCTCCGGGGGACTGAAGCTTTCTTT; CDR3 protein: CATSDPLRGTEAFF
J gene: TRBJ1-1; D gene: -; V gene: TRBV30; clone size: -; CDR3 DNA: TGTGCCTGGAGTGGAGGGAGCACCACTGAAGCTTTCTTT; CDR3 protein: CAWSGGSTTEAFF
J gene: TRBJ2-7; D gene: TRBD2; V gene: TRBV7-2; clone size: many; CDR3 DNA: TGTGCCAGCAGCCCAGGACTAGCGGCCTACGAGCAGTACTTC; CDR3 protein: CASSPGLAAYEQYF
J gene: TRBJ1-6; D gene: TRBD1; V gene: TRBV6-6; clone size: few; CDR3 DNA: TGTGCCAGCAGTACGCCAGGGGGCGGTTCACCCCTCCACTTT; CDR3 protein: CASSTPGGGSPLHF
J gene: TRBJ2-3; D gene: -; V gene: TRBV25-1; clone size: -; CDR3 DNA: TGTGCCAGCAGTGATGACGGCTCTAGCACAGATACGCAGTATTTT; CDR3 protein: CASSDDGSSTDTQYF
J gene: TRBJ1-1; D gene: -; V gene: TRBV20-1; clone size: few; CDR3 DNA: TGCAGTGCTAGAACCCACAGGGCGGCTGAAGCTTTCTTT; CDR3 protein: CSARTHRAAEAFF
J gene: TRBJ1-3; D gene: -; V gene: TRBV29-1; clone size: once; CDR3 DNA: TGCAGCGTTGAAGATCCCTGGGTTTCTGGAAACACCATATATTTT; CDR3 protein: CSVEDPWVSGNTIYF
J gene: TRBJ2-7; D gene: -; V gene: TRBV7-9; clone size: many; CDR3 DNA: TGTGCCAGCAGCTTAGGAGGGCGCGAGCAGTACTTC; CDR3 protein: CASSLGGREQYF
J gene: TRBJ1-2; D gene: TRBD1; V gene: TRBV12-3/TRBV12-4; clone size: few; CDR3 DNA: TGTGCCAGCAGTTTATATGGGACAGAGGGTTTAAACTATGGCTACACCTTC; CDR3 protein: CASSLYGTEGLNYGYTF
J gene: TRBJ2-1; D gene: -; V gene: TRBV20-1; clone size: few; CDR3 DNA: TGCAGTGCTAGAGATCTCTTGTCGTCCTATGAGCAGTTCTTC; CDR3 protein: CSARDLLSSYEQFF
J gene: TRBJ2-3; D gene: TRBD1; V gene: TRBV6-6; clone size: -; CDR3 DNA: TGTGCCAGCAGTTACCCTAATACAGGGGGAGATACGCAGTATTTT; CDR3 protein: CASSYPNTGGDTQYF
J gene: TRBJ1-2; D gene: TRBD1; V gene: TRBV9; clone size: few; CDR3 DNA: TGTGCCAGCAGCGGTACAGGGGGCGGCTACACCTTC; CDR3 protein: CASSGTGGGYTF
J gene: TRBJ2-3; D gene: TRBD2; V gene: TRBV6-1; clone size: few; CDR3 DNA: TGTGCCAGCCGCGGACTAGTCGGTACAGATACGCAGTATTTT; CDR3 protein: CASRGLVGTDTQYF
J gene: TRBJ2-2; D gene: TRBD2; V gene: TRBV5-6; clone size: -; CDR3 DNA: TGTGCCAGCAGCCAACTTAGCGGGGGCCCCCCCGGGGAGCTGTTTTTT; CDR3 protein: CASSQLSGGPPGELFF
J gene: TRBJ1-5; D gene: -; V gene: TRBV3-1; clone size: -; CDR3 DNA: TGTGCCAGCAGCCAAGTAGGGAGCCAGCCCCAGCATTTT; CDR3 protein: CASSQVGSQPQHF
J gene: TRBJ2-1; D gene: TRBD1; V gene: TRBV5-1; clone size: -; CDR3 DNA: TGCGCCAGCAGCTTGGTCCAGGGGGCTTCTTACAATGAGCAGTTCTTC; CDR3 protein: CASSLVQGASYNEQFF
J gene: TRBJ2-5; D gene: -; V gene: TRBV28; clone size: -; CDR3 DNA: TGTGCCAGCAGTTCCCGGTCGTGGGAGACCCAGTACTTC; CDR3 protein: CASSSRSWETQYF
J gene: TRBJ1-6; D gene: TRBD1; V gene: TRBV4-1; clone size: many; CDR3 DNA: TGCGCCAGCAGCCAGTCCGGACAGGGGTATAATTCACCCCTCCACTTT; CDR3 protein: CASSQSGQGYNSPLHF
J gene: TRBJ2-3; D gene: -; V gene: TRBV23-1; clone size: -; CDR3 DNA: TGCGCCAGCAGTCAATCCCCGGATCGGAAAGATACGCAGTATTTT; CDR3 protein: CASSQSPDRKDTQYF
J gene: TRBJ2-5; D gene: TRBD1; V gene: TRBV6-6; clone size: -; CDR3 DNA: TGTGCCAGCAGTTACGAGGACAGGGAACAAGAGACCCAGTACTTC; CDR3 protein: CASSYEDREQETQYF
J gene: TRBJ1-6; D gene: -; V gene: TRBV6-2/TRBV6-3; clone size: few; CDR3 DNA: TGTGCCAGCTCAGCCCGGACGGGGAGGAATTCACCCCTCCACTTT; CDR3 protein: CASSARTGRNSPLHF
J gene: TRBJ2-3; D gene: -; V gene: TRBV7-9; clone size: -; CDR3 DNA: TGTGCCAGCAGCCGTCCCCTAGATACGCAGTATTTT; CDR3 protein: CASSRPLDTQYF
J gene: TRBJ2-5; D gene: -; V gene: TRBV7-2; clone size: many; CDR3 DNA: TGTGCCAGCAGCTGGGGGACCATCCCGAACTTC; CDR3 protein: CASSWGTIPNF
J gene: TRBJ2-1; D gene: TRBD1; V gene: TRBV7-9; clone size: -; CDR3 DNA: TGTGCCAGCAGCCCGACAGGGGAGTCCTACAATGAGCAGTTCTTC; CDR3 protein: CASSPTGESYNEQFF
J gene: TRBJ2-3; D gene: -; V gene: TRBV11-2; clone size: -; CDR3 DNA: TGTGCCAGCACCCCGGTGGGGGGTGCAGATACGCAGTATTTT; CDR3 protein: CASTPVGGADTQYF
J gene: TRBJ2-5; D gene: -; V gene: TRBV20-1; clone size: few; CDR3 DNA: TGCAGTGCTGACCCCCGGCCTCAGGAGACCCAGTACTTC; CDR3 protein: CSADPRPQETQYF
J gene: TRBJ1-5; D gene: -; V gene: TRBV2; clone size: -; CDR3 DNA: TGTGCCAGCCACCGGGACAGCAATCAGCCCCAGCATTTT; CDR3 protein: CASHRDSNQPQHF
J gene: TRBJ1-4; D gene: TRBD1; V gene: TRBV9; clone size: few; CDR3 DNA: TGTGCCAGCAGCGGCGGGACAGGGTATGAAAAACTGTTTTTT; CDR3 protein: CASSGGTGYEKLFF
J gene: TRBJ1-5; D gene: -; V gene: TRBV20-1; clone size: many; CDR3 DNA: TGCAGTGCTAGGCCTCGGAGAGAGGTCTTCAACAATCAGCCCCAGCATTTT; CDR3 protein: CSARPRREVFNNQPQHF
J gene: TRBJ2-1; D gene: TRBD2; V gene: TRBV5-4; clone size: -; CDR3 DNA: TGTGCCAGCTTAGGTTCTAGCGGGAAGGCCTACAATGAGCAGTTCTTC; CDR3 protein: CASLGSSGKAYNEQFF
J gene: TRBJ1-4; D gene: TRBD1; V gene: TRBV19; clone size: few; CDR3 DNA: TGTGCCAGTAACCTCGGGACAGGGATGGATGAAAAACTGTTTTTT; CDR3 protein: CASNLGTGMDEKLFF
J gene: TRBJ2-3; D gene: TRBD1; V gene: TRBV9; clone size: many; CDR3 DNA: TGTGCCAGCAGCCCGGGACAGGGATCCTCAGATACGCAGTATTTT; CDR3 protein: CASSPGQGSSDTQYF
J gene: TRBJ1-1; D gene: -; V gene: TRBV9; clone size: -; CDR3 DNA: TGTGCCAGCAGCGTAGGCGACGGGCCGAACACTGAAGCTTTCTTT; CDR3 protein: CASSVGDGPNTEAFF
J gene: TRBJ2-5; D gene: TRBD1; V gene: TRBV7-8; clone size: -; CDR3 DNA: TGTGCCAGCAGCTTAGCGCGAACAGGGGGATTACAAGAGACCCAGTACTTC; CDR3 protein: CASSLARTGGLQETQYF
J gene: TRBJ2-5; D gene: -; V gene: TRBV12-3/TRBV12-4; clone size: -; CDR3 DNA: TGTGCCAGCGCAGGGACAAAACTGCAAGAGACCCAGTACTTC; CDR3 protein: CASAGTKLQETQYF
J gene: TRBJ2-5; D gene: -; V gene: TRBV7-7; clone size: few; CDR3 DNA: TGTGCTAGCAGCTTTTGGGGAGAAGAGACCCAGTACTTC; CDR3 protein: CASSFWGEETQYF
J gene: TRBJ2-7; D gene: -; V gene: TRBV3-1; clone size: -; CDR3 DNA: TGTGCCAGCAGCCCCGGTTCGGGCTCCTACGAGCAGTACTTC; CDR3 protein: CASSPGSGSYEQYF
J gene: TRBJ1-2; D gene: -; V gene: TRBV12-3/TRBV12-4; clone size: few; CDR3 DNA: TGTGCCAGCAGTCCCATGCGGGGCGGCTATGGCTACACCTTC; CDR3 protein: CASSPMRGGYGYTF
J gene: TRBJ2-1; D gene: TRBD2; V gene: TRBV5-1; clone size: -; CDR3 DNA: TGCGCCAGCAGCTTGACTCCAACGACTAGCGTCTCCTACAATGAGCAGTTCTTC; CDR3 protein: CASSLTPTTSVSYNEQFF
J gene: TRBJ2-3; D gene: TRBD1; V gene: TRBV9; clone size: few; CDR3 DNA: TGTGCCAGCAGGTCGACAGGGAGTGCAGATACGCAGTATTTT; CDR3 protein: CASRSTGSADTQYF
J gene: TRBJ2-1; D gene: TRBD2; V gene: TRBV10-3; clone size: few; CDR3 DNA: TGTGCCATCAGTGAAACCGCCGGGGGGTTAGACGATGAGCAGTTCTTC; CDR3 protein: CAISETAGGLDDEQFF
J gene: TRBJ2-1; D gene: -; V gene: TRBV12-3/TRBV12-4; clone size: few; CDR3 DNA: TGTGCCAGCAGTTTTGGGCTGGACTCCCGAGGCAATGAGCAGTTCTTC; CDR3 protein: CASSFGLDSRGNEQFF
J gene: TRBJ2-7; D gene: TRBD2; V gene: TRBV6-1; clone size: few; CDR3 DNA: TGTGCCAGCAGTGAACTAGCGGGAGTAAAGTACTTC; CDR3 protein: CASSELAGVKYF
J gene: TRBJ2-2; D gene: -; V gene: TRBV12-3/TRBV12-4; clone size: -; CDR3 DNA: TGTGCCATCCTCGGCGGTGCGACCGCGAACACCGGGGAGCTGTTTTTT; CDR3 protein: CAILGGATANTGELFF
J gene: TRBJ2-7; D gene: -; V gene: TRBV5-6; clone size: -; CDR3 DNA: TGTGCCAGCAGCGTAACTAGCTACGAGCAGTACTTC; CDR3 protein: CASSVTSYEQYF
J gene: TRBJ2-7; D gene: -; V gene: TRBV4-3; clone size: many; CDR3 DNA: TGCGCCAGCAGCCAAGATTTCGCGGGACTCTACGAGCAGTACTTC; CDR3 protein: CASSQDFAGLYEQYF
J gene: TRBJ2-3; D gene: -; V gene: TRBV4-2; clone size: few; CDR3 DNA: TGTGCCAGCAGCCAAGGGATTGACGTGCATCCTACGTCAGATACGCAGTATTTT; CDR3 protein: CASSQGIDVHPTSDTQYF
J gene: TRBJ2-1; D gene: -; V gene: TRBV7-9; clone size: few; CDR3 DNA: TGTGCCAGCAGCAACGCGGGGACCTCCCGGGCCGGCTCCTACAATGAGCAGTTCTTC; CDR3 protein: CASSNAGTSRAGSYNEQFF
J gene: TRBJ2-2; D gene: -; V gene: TRBV5-1; clone size: few; CDR3 DNA: TGCGCCAGCAGCTTAGTACCCGGGAGCCTGGGCACCGGGGAGCTGTTTTTT; CDR3 protein: CASSLVPGSLGTGELFF
J gene: TRBJ2-5; D gene: TRBD2; V gene: TRBV5-1; clone size: many; CDR3 DNA: TGCGCCAGCAAGTCTAGCGGGGGGTCGGAGACCCAGTACTTC; CDR3 protein: CASKSSGGSETQYF
J gene: TRBJ2-7; D gene: -; V gene: TRBV7-9; clone size: many; CDR3 DNA: TGTGCCAGCAGCTCTCTGAGCTCCTACGAGCAGTACTTC; CDR3 protein: CASSSLSSYEQYF
J gene: TRBJ2-2; D gene: -; V gene: TRBV19; clone size: few; CDR3 DNA: TGTGCCAGTAGAGGGGGGTGGAACGGGGAGCTGTTTTTT; CDR3 protein: CASRGGWNGELFF
J gene: TRBJ2-2; D gene: -; V gene: TRBV24-1; clone size: few; CDR3 DNA: TGTGCCACCAGTACGTCCGGGGAGCTGTTTTTT; CDR3 protein: CATSTSGELFF
J gene: TRBJ1-1; D gene: -; V gene: TRBV2; clone size: -; CDR3 DNA: TGTGCCAGCAAGCACCCGGGCTCCCCGGACGTGAACACTGAAGCTTTCTTT; CDR3 protein: CASKHPGSPDVNTEAFF
J gene: TRBJ2-1; D gene: -; V gene: TRBV29-1; clone size: few; CDR3 DNA: TGCAGCGCTACGTTGTACAGGGCGGATGAGCAGTTCTTC; CDR3 protein: CSATLYRADEQFF
J gene: TRBJ2-7; D gene: TRBD1; V gene: TRBV7-9; clone size: -; CDR3 DNA: TGTGCCAGCAGCTTAGCCGGGGGACAGGAGACCTACGAGCAGTACTTC; CDR3 protein: CASSLAGGQETYEQYF
J gene: TRBJ2-7; D gene: -; V gene: TRBV4-3; clone size: many; CDR3 DNA: TGCGCCAGCAGCCAAGATCTCTCGGGGACTCCCCCCCTCGAGCAGTACTTC; CDR3 protein: CASSQDLSGTPPLEQYF